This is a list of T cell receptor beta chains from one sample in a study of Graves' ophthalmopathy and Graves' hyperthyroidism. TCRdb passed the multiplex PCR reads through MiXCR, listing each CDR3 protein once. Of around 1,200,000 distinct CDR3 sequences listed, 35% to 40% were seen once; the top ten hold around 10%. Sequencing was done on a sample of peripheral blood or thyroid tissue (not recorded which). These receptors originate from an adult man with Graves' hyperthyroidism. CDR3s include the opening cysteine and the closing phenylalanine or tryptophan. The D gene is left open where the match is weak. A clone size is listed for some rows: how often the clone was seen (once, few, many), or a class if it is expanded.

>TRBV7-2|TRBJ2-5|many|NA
CASSLALWETQYF
TGTGCCAGCAGCTTAGCCCTCTGGGAGACCCAGTACTTC
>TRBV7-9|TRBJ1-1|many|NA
CASSREGLGDTEAFF
TGTGCCAGCAGCCGAGAAGGGTTGGGGGACACTGAAGCTTTCTTT
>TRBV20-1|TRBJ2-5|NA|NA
CSAPTFGVSETQYF
TGCAGTGCGCCGACCTTCGGGGTTTCGGAGACCCAGTACTTC
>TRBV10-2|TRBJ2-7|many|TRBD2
CASKLAGGPYEQYF
TGCGCCAGCAAACTAGCGGGGGGGCCATACGAGCAGTACTTC
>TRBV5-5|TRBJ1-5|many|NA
CASSSQGFSNQPQHF
TGTGCCAGCAGCTCCCAGGGGTTTAGCAATCAGCCCCAGCATTTT
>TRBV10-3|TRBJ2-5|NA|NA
CAISESSLPQETQYF
TGTGCCATCAGTGAGTCGTCACTACCGCAAGAGACCCAGTACTTC
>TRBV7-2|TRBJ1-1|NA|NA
CASSSQDSGTEAFF
TGCGCCAGCAGCTCACAGGATTCGGGCACTGAAGCTTTCTTT
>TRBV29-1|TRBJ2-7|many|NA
CSVESRGETYEQYF
TGCAGCGTTGAAAGCAGGGGGGAAACCTACGAGCAGTACTTC
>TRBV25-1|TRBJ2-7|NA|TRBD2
CASSEFPERGGFHEQYF
TGTGCCAGCAGTGAATTCCCGGAGCGGGGGGGCTTCCACGAGCAGTACTTC
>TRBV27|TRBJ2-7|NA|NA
CASSLHNSYEQYF
TGTGCCAGCAGTTTACACAACTCCTACGAGCAGTACTTC
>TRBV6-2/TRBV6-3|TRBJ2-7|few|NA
CASSWSGIYEQYF
TGTGCCAGCAGTTGGTCAGGCATCTACGAGCAGTACTTC
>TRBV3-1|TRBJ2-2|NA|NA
CASSQWGSEELFF
TGTGCCAGCAGCCAGTGGGGATCCGAGGAGCTGTTTTTT
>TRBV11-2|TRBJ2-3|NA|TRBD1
CASSAGTGGTDTQYF
TGTGCCAGCAGTGCCGGGACAGGGGGTACAGATACGCAGTATTTT
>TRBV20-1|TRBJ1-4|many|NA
CSAATGGRDEKLFF
TGCAGTGCCGCCACTGGGGGGCGGGATGAAAAACTGTTTTTT
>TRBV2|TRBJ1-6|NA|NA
CASSPRWSSYNSPLHF
TGTGCCAGCAGTCCCCGTTGGAGCTCCTATAATTCACCCCTCCACTTT
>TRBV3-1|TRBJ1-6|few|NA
CASSRGSGARNSPLHF
TGTGCCAGCAGCCGGGGTTCGGGCGCCCGGAATTCACCCCTCCACTTT
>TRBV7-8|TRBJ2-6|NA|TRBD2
CASSLGGGGNVLTF
TGTGCCAGCAGCTTAGGGGGCGGGGGCAACGTCCTGACTTTC
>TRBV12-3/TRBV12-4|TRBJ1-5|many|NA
CASSSRTGNQPQHF
TGTGCCAGCAGCTCAAGGACAGGCAATCAGCCCCAGCATTTT
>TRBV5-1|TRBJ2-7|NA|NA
CASSLALGSGYEQYF
TGCGCCAGCAGCTTGGCCCTGGGTTCGGGGTACGAGCAGTACTTC
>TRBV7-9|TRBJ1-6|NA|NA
CASSDLGGNNSPLHF
TGTGCCAGCAGCGACTTGGGGGGTAATAATTCACCCCTCCACTTT
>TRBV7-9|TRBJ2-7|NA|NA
CASSTKTEQANEQYF
TGTGCCAGCAGCACAAAGACAGAACAGGCTAACGAGCAGTACTTC
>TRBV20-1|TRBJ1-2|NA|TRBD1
CSARGEDRNGYTF
TGCAGTGCTAGGGGTGAGGACAGGAATGGCTACACCTTC
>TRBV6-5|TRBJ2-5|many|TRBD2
CASSQAGVGETQYF
TGTGCCAGCAGTCAAGCGGGAGTGGGGGAGACCCAGTACTTC
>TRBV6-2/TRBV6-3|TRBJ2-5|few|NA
CASRPDSTRGEETQYF
TGTGCCAGCAGGCCCGATTCGACGAGGGGTGAAGAGACCCAGTACTTC
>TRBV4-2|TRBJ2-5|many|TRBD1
CASSQVGTEETQYF
TGTGCCAGCAGCCAAGTGGGGACAGAAGAGACCCAGTACTTC
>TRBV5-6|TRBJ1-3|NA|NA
CASFRRSSGNTIYF
TGTGCCAGCTTTCGAAGGAGTTCTGGAAACACCATATATTTT
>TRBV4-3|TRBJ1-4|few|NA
CASSQAAWREKLFF
TGCGCCAGCAGCCAAGCTGCTTGGAGGGAAAAACTGTTTTTT
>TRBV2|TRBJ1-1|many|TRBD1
CARGGTGGTEAFF
TGTGCCAGAGGGGGGACAGGGGGGACTGAAGCTTTCTTT
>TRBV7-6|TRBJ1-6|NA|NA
CTSRPNSPLHF
TGTACCAGCAGGCCAAATTCACCCCTCCACTTT
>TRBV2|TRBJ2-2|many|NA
CASSEGRLRQNTGELFF
TGTGCCAGCAGTGAAGGCCGGCTGCGGCAGAACACCGGGGAGCTGTTTTTT
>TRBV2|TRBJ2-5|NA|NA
CASSYCGAPRKETQYF
TGTGCCAGCAGTTACTGCGGGGCGCCCCGCAAGGAGACCCAGTACTTC
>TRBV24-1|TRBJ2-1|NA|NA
CATSDFGDRNEQFF
TGTGCCACCAGTGATTTTGGCGACAGGAATGAGCAGTTCTTC
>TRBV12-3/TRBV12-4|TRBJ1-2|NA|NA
CASSLRTQITF
TGTGCCAGCAGCCTCCGGACGCAAATCACCTTC
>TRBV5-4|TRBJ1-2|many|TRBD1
CASSLTGVVGYTF
TGTGCCAGCAGCTTGACAGGGGTTGTCGGCTACACCTTC
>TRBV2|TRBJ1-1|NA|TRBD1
CASSSEQGIGNTEAFF
TGTGCCAGCAGCTCCGAACAGGGGATAGGAAACACTGAAGCTTTCTTT
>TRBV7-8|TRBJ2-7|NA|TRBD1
CASGQGADLTYEQYF
TGTGCCAGCGGGCAGGGGGCAGACTTAACCTACGAGCAGTACTTC
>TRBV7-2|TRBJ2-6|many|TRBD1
CASSLDRGSSGANVLTF
TGTGCCAGCAGCTTAGACAGGGGCAGCTCTGGGGCCAACGTCCTGACTTTC
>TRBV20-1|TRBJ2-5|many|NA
CRKFVRGGQETQYF
TGCAGGAAGTTCGTGAGGGGGGGCCAAGAGACCCAGTACTTC
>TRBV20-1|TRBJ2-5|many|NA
CSASPVGETQYF
TGCAGTGCTAGCCCGGTCGGGGAGACCCAGTACTTC
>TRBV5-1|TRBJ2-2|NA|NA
CASSLGQEISTGELFF
TGCGCCAGCAGCTTGGGACAGGAGATTAGCACCGGGGAGCTGTTTTTT
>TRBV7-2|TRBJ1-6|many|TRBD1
CASSITGAQENSPLHF
TGTGCCAGCAGCATCACAGGGGCGCAAGAAAATTCACCCCTCCACTTT
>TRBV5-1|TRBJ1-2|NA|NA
CASSLGGSANYGYTF
TGCGCCAGCAGCTTGGGAGGATCGGCTAACTATGGCTACACCTTC
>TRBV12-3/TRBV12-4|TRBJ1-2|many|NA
CASSFSDRTYGYTF
TGTGCCAGCAGTTTCTCTGACAGGACCTATGGCTACACCTTC
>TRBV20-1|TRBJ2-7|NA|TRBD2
CSVSLGSGVVYEQYF
TGCAGTGTTTCCCTAGGTAGCGGGGTTGTCTACGAGCAGTACTTC
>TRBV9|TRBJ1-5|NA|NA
CASSQDRGRIQPQHF
TGTGCCAGCAGCCAAGACCGGGGAAGGATTCAGCCCCAGCATTTT
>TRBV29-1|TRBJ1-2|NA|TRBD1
CSVVGEEGARGYTF
TGCAGCGTTGTGGGGGAGGAGGGGGCGCGAGGCTACACCTTC
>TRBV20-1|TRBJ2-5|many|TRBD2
CSPTEGGRETQYF
TGCAGCCCGACGGAGGGAGGGAGAGAGACCCAGTACTTC
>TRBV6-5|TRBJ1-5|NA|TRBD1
CASSYVTGGQPQHF
TGTGCCAGCAGTTACGTGACAGGGGGCCAGCCCCAGCATTTT
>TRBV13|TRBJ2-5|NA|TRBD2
CASSLNGSGGTETQYF
TGTGCCAGCAGCTTAAATGGTAGCGGGGGGACAGAGACCCAGTACTTC
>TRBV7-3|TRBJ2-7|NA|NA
CAGWGHSFTYEQYF
TGTGCCGGCTGGGGACACTCCTTTACCTACGAGCAGTACTTC
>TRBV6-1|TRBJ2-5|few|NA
CASSEKRQWETQYF
TGTGCCAGCAGTGAAAAAAGACAGTGGGAGACCCAGTACTTC
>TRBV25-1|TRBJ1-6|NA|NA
CASRNYWDSPLHF
TGTGCCAGCAGGAATTACTGGGATTCACCCCTCCACTTT
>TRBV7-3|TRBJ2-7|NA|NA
CASSQRPPGYEQYF
TGCGCCAGCAGCCAAAGGCCACCCGGCTACGAGCAGTACTTC
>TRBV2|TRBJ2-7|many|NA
CASRKGAYEQYF
TGTGCCAGCAGGAAGGGAGCTTACGAGCAGTACTTC
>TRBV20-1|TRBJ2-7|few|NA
CSARTYSRSTYEQYF
TGCAGTGCTAGAACCTATTCAAGGAGCACCTACGAGCAGTACTTC